This T cell receptor (beta chain) was retrieved from a study of identical twins. TCRdb passed the 5' RACE reads through MiXCR, listing each CDR3 protein once. The sample shows approximately 230,000 distinct CDR3 sequences, roughly 7.1% of them seen only once. This CDR3 region has 18 residues. These data were also filed under a second study, of T cells expressing NK-cell markers. From that study: Cells sorted as CD3+CD56+NKG2C+, CD3+CD56+NKG2C- and CD3+CD56-NKG2C+ T cells supplied the TCR beta repertoires. Several experiments employed an anti-gamma-delta TCR antibody to confine sorting to alpha-beta TCR T cells. About 6 donors had dominant NKG2C+ clonotypes that comprised about 1.0-7.0% of their CD8+ T cells. Evidence did not settle whether expanded NKG2C+ T cell clones targeted HCMV.

The clonotype originates from a woman under 30 in good health. Sequenced: CD8+ T cells sorted from blood. This chain joins TRBV21-1 and TRBJ1-5. TRBV21-1 is a pseudogene. The CDR3 loop is CASSKGGGRLPYNQPQHF. CDR3 bases: TGTGCCAGCAGCAAAGGTGGTGGCCGGCTCCCTTACAATCAGCCCCAGCATTTT.